The clone carrying this TCR beta chain was counted between two and nine times. Its specificity is unknown. Trimming shortened V by 1 base and J by 5 bases, and 15 bases separated the two germline ends. CDR1 is SGHRS and CDR2 is YFSETQ in the germline V gene. The CDR3 has 15 residues. The data were obtained in a study of CD8 T cells in ankylosing spondylitis. Quantitative barcoded 5'-RACE was used to prepare TCR beta libraries. TCRdb reanalysed the 5' RACE reads using MiXCR and keeps one entry per CDR3 protein. In the table there are 350,000 to 450,000 distinct CDR3 sequences, roughly 25% of which are singletons. Study-wide points: Disease-linked clones reportedly concentrated significantly in matched ankylosing spondylitis synovial fluid. Before this, some motif variants had been reported in reactive arthritis synovial fluid and blood. The study identified a TCR beta motif of roughly eight highly homologous variants that appeared characteristic of ankylosing spondylitis blood. CD8+ disease-linked clones were present at relatively low frequencies in blood.

Sequences were obtained from blood, either unsorted or a sorted T cell fraction (not recorded which). The chain combines TRBV5-1 with TRBJ1-2, with D uncertain. The receptor was isolated from a male donor with ankylosing spondylitis. The CDR3 nucleotides read TGCGCCAGCAGCTTGATCGGGGAGGCGGGGTATGGCTACACCTTC. Its translation: CASSLIGEAGYGYTF.